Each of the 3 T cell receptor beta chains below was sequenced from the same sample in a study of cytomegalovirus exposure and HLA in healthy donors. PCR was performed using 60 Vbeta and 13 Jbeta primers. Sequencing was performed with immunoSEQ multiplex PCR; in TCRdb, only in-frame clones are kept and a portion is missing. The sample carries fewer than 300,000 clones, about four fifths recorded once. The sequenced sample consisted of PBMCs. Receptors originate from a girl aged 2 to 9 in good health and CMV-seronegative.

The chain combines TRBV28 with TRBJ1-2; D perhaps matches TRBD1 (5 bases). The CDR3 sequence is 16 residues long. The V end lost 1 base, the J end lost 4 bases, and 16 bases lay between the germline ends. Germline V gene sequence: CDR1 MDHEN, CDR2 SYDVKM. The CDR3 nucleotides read TGTGCCAGCAGTTTATCCCTCAGGGCAGTGTCCTATGGCTACACCTTC. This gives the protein CASSLSLRAVSYGYTF.

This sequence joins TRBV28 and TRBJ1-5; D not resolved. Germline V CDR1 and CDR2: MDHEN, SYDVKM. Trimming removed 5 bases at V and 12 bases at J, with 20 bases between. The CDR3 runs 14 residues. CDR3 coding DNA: TGTGCCAGCAGTCCCGCCCGATACGGTATCGGCCAGCATTTT. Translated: CASSPARYGIGQHF.

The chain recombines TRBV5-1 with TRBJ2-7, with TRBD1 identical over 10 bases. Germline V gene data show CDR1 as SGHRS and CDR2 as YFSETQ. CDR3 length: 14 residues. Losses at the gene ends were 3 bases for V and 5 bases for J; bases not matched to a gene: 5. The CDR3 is CASSYIGTGDEQYF. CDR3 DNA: TGCGCCAGCAGCTACATAGGGACAGGGGACGAGCAGTACTTC.